What follows are 28 T cell receptor beta chains derived from one specimen sequenced in a study of regulatory dendritic cells for organ transplantation. TCRdb's copy holds only in-frame clones and misses some; the assay was immunoSEQ multiplex PCR. The data hold 30,000 to 40,000 clones, with 90% to 95% observed a single time. The sample comprised naive CD8+ T cells from blood. The subset is: CD45RA+ naive T cells. The receptors come from a human donor in good health.

The chain links TRBV19 to TRBJ2-7; no firm D call. This CDR3 is 13 amino acids long. Trimming removed 3 bases at V and 7 bases at J, with 13 bases between. Per germline, CDR1 LNHDA and CDR2 SQIVND (reference sequence). The CDR3 protein is CASSILAGQEQYF. In DNA form, the CDR3 reads TGTGCCAGTAGTATTTTGGCAGGTCAAGAGCAGTACTTC.

The chain has TRBV7-9 and TRBJ2-5, with 8 bases matching TRBD1. The ends lost 2 bases at V and 5 bases at J; junction bases unmatched: 4. The CDR3 covers 14 residues. Germline V gene sequence: CDR1 SEHNR, CDR2 FQNEAQ (reference sequence). The CDR3 loop reads CASSLQGAQETQYF. The CDR3 DNA reads TGTGCCAGCAGCTTACAGGGGGCGCAGGAGACCCAGTACTTC.

The DNA of the CDR3 is TGTGCCAGCAGCCCGACCGGGACGGAAATCTTTTACTATGGCTACACCTTC. It specifies CASSPTGTEIFYYGYTF. The J gene is TRBJ1-2, the V gene TRBV4-2; tentatively, D is TRBD1 (5 bases). V was clipped by 4 bases and J by 3 bases, with 21 bases between them. Germline assignment: CDR1 LGHNA and CDR2 YNFKEQ. The CDR3 totals 17 residues.

The chain has TRBV7-3 and TRBJ2-1; D is uncertain. This CDR3 is 14 amino acids long. With 1 base removed from V and 7 bases from J, the gap between germline ends came to 11 bases. Germline V gives CDR1 SGHTA, CDR2 FQGTGA. The CDR3, as DNA: TGTGCCAGCAGCTTAAAGCGAGATCCGAATGAGCAGTTCTTC. Amino acid sequence: CASSLKRDPNEQFF.

This chain uses TRBV7-9 with TRBJ2-7; a weak D match, TRBD1 (5 bases). V lost 8 bases, J lost 3 bases, and 8 bases lay in between. Germline lookup yields CDR1 SEHNR and CDR2 FQNEAQ (reference sequence). The CDR3 is 11 amino acids. The CDR3 region has the DNA TGTGCCAGCTCTAGGGGCTACGAGCAGTACTTC. Translated: CASSRGYEQYF.

The rearrangement joins TRBV2 to TRBJ2-3; D might be TRBD1 or TRBD2, each matching 6 bases. The CDR3 covers 16 residues. V lost 0 bases and J lost 8, with 18 bases in between. Per the germline V gene, CDR1 is SNHLY and CDR2 is FYNNEI. The CDR3 sequence: CASSEAGGGPYGTQYF. In DNA form, the CDR3 reads TGTGCCAGCAGTGAAGCAGGAGGGGGGCCCTACGGTACGCAGTATTTT.

The J gene is TRBJ1-2, the V gene TRBV19; 7 bases agree with TRBD1. The CDR3 consists of 13 residues. Looked up from germline, CDR1 is LNHDA and CDR2 is SQIVND (reference sequence). Germline trimming cut 10 bases from V and 9 bases from J; bases unmatched to any gene: 14. The CDR3 DNA reads as TGTGCCACCGGCCAGGGGGGTCTTGTGAGCTACACCTTC. As protein: CATGQGGLVSYTF.

The chain recombines TRBV7-9 with TRBJ2-1; the match to TRBD1 covers 12 bases. Germline lookup yields CDR1 SEHNR and CDR2 FQNEAQ (reference sequence). J was trimmed by 7 bases and V by 4 bases; bases with no gene match: 11. The CDR3 runs to 17 residues. The CDR3 protein is CASSSPGQGARRNEQFF. CDR3 nucleotide sequence: TGTGCCAGCAGCTCACCGGGACAGGGGGCGCGGAGGAATGAGCAGTTCTTC.

The V call is TRBV29-1, the J call TRBJ2-7, with 9 bases identical to TRBD1. Losses at the gene ends were 2 bases for V and 2 bases for J; bases not matched to a gene: 7. This CDR3 contains 15 residues. Germline V gene lookup returns CDR1 SQVTM and CDR2 ANQGSEA. The CDR3, as DNA: TGCAGCGTTGAATTCCCGGGGGACAGGGCCTACGAGCAGTACTTC. Its protein is CSVEFPGDRAYEQYF.

V is TRBV13 and J is TRBJ1-5; no reliable D call. The CDR3 length is 16 residues. With 8 bases removed from V and 4 bases from J, the gap between germline ends came to 21 bases. Germline V gives CDR1 PRHDT, CDR2 FYEKMQ (reference sequence). CDR3 nucleotides: TGTGCCAGCTATCACAAAAATCGGGCGGGTAATCAGCCCCAGCATTTT. Encoded protein: CASYHKNRAGNQPQHF.

The chain combines TRBV6-6 with TRBJ2-5; 8 bases agree with TRBD2. Germline CDR1 MNHNY, CDR2 SVGAGI (reference sequence). V shed 2 bases and J 5 bases; nucleotides not matched to a gene: 10. The CDR3 has 16 residues. The DNA of the CDR3 is TGTGCCAGCAGTTACGATGCGGGGGGCTTCCGGGAGACCCAGTACTTC. It is translated as CASSYDAGGFRETQYF.

The chain joins TRBV2 to TRBJ2-1, with D hard to call. Between the trimmed V and J ends, which lost 4 bases and 1 base, there was a span of 2 bases. CDR1 is SNHLY and CDR2 is FYNNEI in the germline V gene. The CDR3 loop spans 12 amino acids. The CDR3 DNA reads TGTGCCAGCAGTGGATCCTACAATGAGCAGTTCTTC. It yields the protein CASSGSYNEQFF. Drawing the rest from reference TRBV2 and TRBJ2-1, the complete variable domain is EPEVTQTPSHQVTQMGQEVILRCVPISNHLYFYWYRQILGQKVEFLVSFYNNEISEKSEIFDDQFSVERPDGSNFTLKIRSTKLEDSAMYFCASSGSYNEQFFGPGTRLTVL.

V gene TRBV6-1 combines with J gene TRBJ2-7; the D is unclear. Germline V gene sequence: CDR1 MNHNS, CDR2 SASEGT. This CDR3 has 16 residues. V dropped 2 bases and J dropped 3 bases, with 17 bases sitting between them. The CDR3 protein is CASSENSYNEFYEQYF. As DNA, the CDR3 is TGTGCCAGCAGTGAAAACTCTTACAACGAATTCTACGAGCAGTACTTC.

J is TRBJ1-5 and V is TRBV7-9; 10 nucleotides line up with TRBD1. The germline CDR1 and CDR2 sequences are SEHNR and FQNEAQ (reference sequence). This CDR3 region has 16 residues. V trimming: 5 bases; J trimming: 2 bases; junction bases outside the gene matches: 6. CDR3 nucleotide sequence: TGTGCCAGCAGCGAGACAGGGGGCGACGGCAATCAGCCCCAGCATTTT. Protein: CASSETGGDGNQPQHF.

V usage is TRBV28 and J usage is TRBJ2-1; perhaps TRBD1 as D (5 bases). CDR3 length: 17 residues. The germline V and J ends were trimmed by 5 bases and 0 bases, with 17 bases remaining between them. Germline values: CDR1 MDHEN, CDR2 SYDVKM. The CDR3 DNA follows: TGTGCCAGCAGTGCCCCCTGGGGCACGATCTCCTACAATGAGCAGTTCTTC. It is translated as CASSAPWGTISYNEQFF.

This clone was picked up a small number of times. The junction departs from germline at one end; a sequencing error may be responsible. V is TRBV15 and J is TRBJ1-4; no clear D gene. This CDR3 region has 11 residues. The germline gives CDR1 LNHNV, CDR2 YYDKDF (reference sequence). CDR3 sequence reads: CATSRDLKGHF. CDR3 nucleotides: TGTGCCACCAGCAGAGATCTCAAGGGTCATTTT.

The gene calls are TRBV13 and TRBJ2-1, with 8 bases lining up with TRBD2. CDR1 is PRHDT, CDR2 FYEKMQ, per germline (reference sequence). V was pared by 5 bases and J by 7 bases, with 10 bases of the junction left unmatched. The CDR3 is 15 amino acids. The CDR3 region is CASSLRGLAGNEQFF. DNA of the CDR3: TGTGCCAGCAGCCTCAGGGGTCTAGCGGGTAATGAGCAGTTCTTC. The full variable domain, its missing parts supplied by reference TRBV13 and TRBJ2-1, is AAGVIQSPRHLIKEKRETATLKCYPIPRHDTVYWYQQGPGQDPQFLISFYEKMQSDKGSIPDRFSAQQFSDYHSELNMSSLELGDSALYFCASSLRGLAGNEQFFGPGTRLTVL.

The rearrangement uses TRBV6-6 and TRBJ1-5, with D unclear. Trimming removed 6 bases from V and 7 bases from J, with 13 bases in between. In germline, CDR1 is MNHNY, CDR2 SVGAGI (reference sequence). This CDR3 has 13 residues. CDR3 protein: CASSLRSGQPQHF. The CDR3 nucleotides read TGTGCCAGCAGCCTTAGGTCGGGCCAGCCCCAGCATTTT.

V usage is TRBV6-6 and J usage is TRBJ1-2, with D uncertain. V lost 0 bases and J lost 8, with 7 bases in between. The CDR3 is 12 residues long. Germline values: CDR1 MNHNY, CDR2 SVGAGI (reference sequence). CDR3: CASSYSGDGYTF. The CDR3 nucleotides are TGTGCCAGCAGTTACTCTGGAGACGGCTACACCTTC.

This chain uses TRBV4-3 with TRBJ1-1, with 7 bases lining up with TRBD1. CDR1 and CDR2 from the germline V gene are LGHNA and YSLEER. The CDR3 contains 13 residues. The J segment lost 10 bases and the V segment lost 1 base, leaving 6 bases of the junction unmatched. Here the CDR3 reads CASSQAGTDGAFF. The CDR3 nucleotides are TGCGCCAGCAGCCAAGCCGGGACAGATGGAGCTTTCTTT.

The V call is TRBV6-5, the J call TRBJ2-1; TRBD2 is a possible D gene (7 bases). This CDR3 has 13 residues. V lost 3 bases and J lost 8, with 11 bases in between. CDR1 is MNHEY and CDR2 is SVGAGI in the germline V gene. This CDR3 is CASSYGGGYEQFF. The CDR3 DNA sequence: TGTGCCAGCAGTTATGGGGGGGGCTATGAGCAGTTCTTC.

The V gene is TRBV28, the J gene TRBJ2-7; 7 nucleotides line up with TRBD2. With 8 bases clipped from V and 0 bases from J, the junction kept 7 bases outside the gene matches. CDR3 size: 14 residues. Per the germline V gene, CDR1 is MDHEN and CDR2 is SYDVKM. Here the CDR3 DNA reads TGTGCCAGCTCGGATAGCGGGTACTCCTACGAGCAGTACTTC. This codes for CASSDSGYSYEQYF.

The V gene is TRBV27, the J gene TRBJ2-1, with TRBD1 identical over 8 bases. This CDR3 is built from 17 residues. V trimming: 4 bases; J trimming: 0 bases; junction bases outside the gene matches: 8. Germline V gene data show CDR1 as MNHEY and CDR2 as SMNVEV (reference sequence). CDR3 residues: CASSSATGDHSYNEQFF. The CDR3 DNA reads as TGTGCCAGCAGTTCCGCGACAGGGGATCACTCCTACAATGAGCAGTTCTTC.

The rearrangement uses TRBV15 and TRBJ2-7, with D perhaps matching TRBD2 (6 bases). Germline CDR1 reads LNHNV; CDR2 reads YYDKDF (reference sequence). V gave up 3 bases and J gave up 5 bases, with 20 bases separating them. This CDR3 is built from 16 residues. In nucleotides, the CDR3 is TGTGCCACCAGCAGTGGTCCGAGGCCGCAGCGGGACGAGCAGTACTTC. Translating gives CATSSGPRPQRDEQYF.

The rearrangement uses TRBV7-2 and TRBJ2-7; 9 nucleotides line up with TRBD2. The CDR3 is made up of 18 amino acids. V dropped 2 bases and J dropped 2; count of bases not matched to a gene: 13. Germline V gives CDR1 SGHTA, CDR2 FQGNSA. CDR3 region: CASSLKLAGSENPYEQYF. CDR3 sequence (DNA): TGTGCCAGCAGCTTAAAACTAGCGGGTTCGGAGAATCCCTACGAGCAGTACTTC.

With regard to this clone: At one of its ends the junction is not consistent with the germline gene, which may arise from a read error. The chain has TRBV7-7 and TRBJ2-3; D gene uncertain. The germline gives CDR1 SSHAT, CDR2 FNYEAQ (reference sequence). The CDR3 runs to 15 residues. DNA for the CDR3: TGTGCTAGCAGTCCCCGGAACACTGACACAGATACGCAGTATTTT. Translated: CASSPRNTDTDTQYF.

The chain couples TRBV7-9 to TRBJ2-7; no reliable D call. Germline CDR1 SEHNR, CDR2 FQNEAQ (reference sequence). The CDR3 contains 12 residues. V was shortened by 1 base and J by 7 bases, with 8 bases between the two germline ends. In DNA, the CDR3 is TGTGCCAGCAGCTTAGGGGCGGCGGAGCAGTACTTC. Protein sequence: CASSLGAAEQYF.

The CDR3 sequence: CASSVGTSYEQYF. The CDR3 region has the DNA TGTGCCAGCAGCGTAGGGACTTCCTACGAGCAGTACTTC. The chain recombines TRBV9 with TRBJ2-7, with D tentatively TRBD2 (5 bases). V was pared by 0 bases and J by 1 base, with 5 bases between. Germline CDR1 and CDR2: SGDLS and YYNGEE. This CDR3 comprises 13 residues.